This T cell receptor beta chain came from a study of OX40 agonist ivuxolimab in advanced cancers. The germline CDR1 and CDR2 sequences are SEHNR and FQNEAQ (reference sequence). The CDR3 runs 13 residues. The V gene lost 3 bases and the J gene lost 3 bases, with 8 bases spanning the gap. Some clones are missing from TCRdb's copy, which holds only in-frame ones; the method was immunoSEQ multiplex PCR. The sample consists of tens of thousands of clones, approximately 78% of them appearing once. This chain uses TRBV7-9 with TRBJ1-2; D uncertain. Specimen: CD4+ or CD8+ T cells sorted from blood, collected in a trial of the OX40 agonist ivuxolimab. The sequence derives from an adult with an advanced solid tumor such as melanoma, head and neck, liver or kidney cancer. DNA for the CDR3: TGTGCCAGCAGCTTGAATGGGGACTATGGCTACACCTTC. Translating it yields CASSLNGDYGYTF.